This TCR beta chain comes out of a study of blood T cell repertoires in COVID-19. Study-wide context: Acute and convalescent COVID-19 specimens originated in the United States, Italy and Spain.

The table came from immunoSEQ multiplex PCR; TCRdb's copy has only in-frame clones and leaves some out. In the table there are about 220,000 clones, around 84% of which are singletons. This clonotype was obtained from a woman aged 60-75 years who had recovered from COVID-19. Sequenced input: peripheral blood.

The CDR3 reads CSARSPDTQYF. In nucleotides, the CDR3 is TGCAGTGCGAGATCTCCAGATACGCAGTATTTT. The chain combines TRBV20-1 with TRBJ2-3; D gene ambiguous. In germline, CDR1 is DFQATT, CDR2 SNEGSKA (reference sequence). Deletions cut 6 bases from V and 4 bases from J, with 8 bases between. The CDR3 runs to 11 residues.